The clone carrying this TCR beta chain was found once. Its antigen remains unidentified. The data stem from a study of T cell responses to AZD1222 COVID-19 vaccine. V lost 0 bases, J lost 4 bases, and 7 bases lay in between. The germline CDR1 and CDR2 sequences are SGHRS and YFSETQ. The CDR3 loop spans 14 amino acids. Study-wide results and limits: Without day 14 samples, only post-peak T cell repertoires were studied. Nearly half of spike-specific TCRs reportedly target variant regions that are unmutated in the B.1.351 and B.1.1.7 variants. Mapped onto spike, vaccine-associated CD4 TCRs spanned it and were dominant at 160-218 and 743-854. Donors were mostly white British, more females; clonal diversity possibly underestimated.

TCRdb's table, derived via immunoSEQ multiplex PCR, lists solely in-frame clones and lacks some. The profile shows over 100,000 clones, about 88% of them singletons. This TCR derives from an adult in good health. This chain uses TRBV5-1 with TRBJ2-2; the D is unclear. The sample here was peripheral blood, taken on day 0 of AZD1222 vaccination. CDR3 region: CASSLVGSTGELFF. CDR3 nucleotide sequence: TGCGCCAGCAGCTTGGTGGGCAGCACCGGGGAGCTGTTTTTT.